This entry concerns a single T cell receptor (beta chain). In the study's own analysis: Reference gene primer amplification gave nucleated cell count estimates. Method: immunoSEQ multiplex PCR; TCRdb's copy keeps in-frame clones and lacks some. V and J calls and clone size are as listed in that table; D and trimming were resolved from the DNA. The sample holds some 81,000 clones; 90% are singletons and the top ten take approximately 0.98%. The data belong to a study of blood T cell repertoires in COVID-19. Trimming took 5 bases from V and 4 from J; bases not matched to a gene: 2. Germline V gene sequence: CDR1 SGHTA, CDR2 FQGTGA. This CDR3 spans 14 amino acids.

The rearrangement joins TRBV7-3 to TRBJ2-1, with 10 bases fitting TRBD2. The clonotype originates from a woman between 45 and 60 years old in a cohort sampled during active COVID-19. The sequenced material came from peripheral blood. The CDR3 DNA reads TGTGCCAGCAGCCCGGGACTAGCGTACAATGAGCAGTTCTTC. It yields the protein CASSPGLAYNEQFF.